This T cell receptor beta chain was captured in a study of control samples from healthy donors and cancer patients (dated by TCRdb to the early 2020s). As regards this clone: Its binding antigen is unknown. No base qualities exist here, and no much larger clone lies one base off it.

V is shortened by 0 bases, J by 5 bases, and the region joining them spans 13 bases. From the cysteine up to the phenylalanine, the CDR3 has a length of 15 residues. The CDR3 DNA has 45 bases and is translated from base 1. The CDR1 and CDR2 encoded by the germline V gene are ENHRY and SYGVKD. The library relied on the immunoSEQ multiplex PCR assay. The clones in this table, taken by TCRdb from immuneACCESS, are in-frame only. Not every clone is retained; where verified, under half of the shortfall comes from an unresolved V gene, and the cause of the rest is unknown. This sample holds 130,000 to 150,000 clones; more than 85% were observed only once. Of the sample, about 3.2% is held by the ten largest clones.

The receptor was derived from a man aged 25 to 40 in good health. Sequencing was performed on blood. The chain uses TRBV10-3 and TRBJ1-2; the D gene cannot be resolved reliably. CDR3 region: CAISESPGSTYGYTF. The nucleotide sequence reads TGTGCCATCAGTGAGTCGCCAGGCTCAACTTATGGCTACACCTTC.